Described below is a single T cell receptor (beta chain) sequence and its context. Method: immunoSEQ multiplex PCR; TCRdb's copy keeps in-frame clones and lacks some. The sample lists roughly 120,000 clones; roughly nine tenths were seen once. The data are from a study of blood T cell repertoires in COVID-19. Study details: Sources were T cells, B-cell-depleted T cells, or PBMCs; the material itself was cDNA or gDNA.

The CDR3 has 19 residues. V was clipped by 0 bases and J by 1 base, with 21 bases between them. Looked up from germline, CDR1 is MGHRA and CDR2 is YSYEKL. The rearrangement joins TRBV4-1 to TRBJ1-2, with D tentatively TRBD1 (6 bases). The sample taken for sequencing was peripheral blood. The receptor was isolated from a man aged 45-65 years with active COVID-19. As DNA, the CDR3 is TGCGCCAGCAGCCAAGATACGGGGGGCGCAATCCGTGGTAACTATGGCTACACCTTC. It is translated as CASSQDTGGAIRGNYGYTF.